A single sample is the source of the 28 T cell receptor beta chains below, sequenced in a study of blood T cell repertoires in COVID-19. Clones were sequenced by immunoSEQ multiplex PCR, and TCRdb holds only the in-frame ones, with some missing. Found here are tens of thousands of clones, nearly 80% of them singletons; the top ten hold about 6%. The specimen was peripheral blood. These receptors all stem from a man between 65 and 80 years old with COVID-19, enrolled during active disease.

V and J are TRBV6-2 or TRBV6-3 and TRBJ2-1; 10 bases match TRBD2. V shed 6 bases, J shed 4 bases, and the junction held 6 bases outside the gene matches. In germline, CDR1 is MNHEY, CDR2 SVGEGT. The CDR3 length is 15 residues. CDR3 amino acids: CASSYTSGEYNEQFF. The CDR3 nucleotides read TGTGCCAGCAGCTATACTAGCGGGGAGTACAATGAGCAGTTCTTC.

The chain recombines TRBV6-5 with TRBJ1-2; D may be TRBD1 (6 bases). The CDR3 length is 15 residues. Per the germline V gene, CDR1 is MNHEY and CDR2 is SVGAGI. The V end lost 0 bases, the J end lost 7 bases, and 15 bases lay between the germline ends. The CDR3 DNA reads as TGTGCCAGCAGTTACTCGAACGGGGGGCAGGGTGGCTACACCTTC. Translating gives CASSYSNGGQGGYTF.

The rearrangement joins TRBV5-4 to TRBJ1-1, with a possible D match to TRBD1 (6 bases). Trimming cost V 7 bases and J 2 bases, with 21 bases left between them. CDR1 and CDR2 (germline): SGHNT, YYREEE (reference sequence). This CDR3 has 16 amino acids. CDR3 in amino acids: CASDTSGGRGNTEAFF. The CDR3 DNA follows: TGTGCCAGCGACACGTCGGGGGGCCGGGGAAACACTGAAGCTTTCTTT.

The chain employs TRBV5-1 and TRBJ2-5, with 7 bases identical to TRBD2. The CDR3 covers 16 residues. Germline values: CDR1 SGHRS, CDR2 YFSETQ. After removal of 3 bases from V and 0 bases from J, the junction contained 8 bases not matched to a gene. This chain's CDR3 is CASSSGLVTHQETQYF. The DNA of the CDR3 is TGCGCCAGCAGCTCTGGACTAGTAACCCACCAAGAGACCCAGTACTTC.

The V call is TRBV6-1, the J call TRBJ1-5; 7 bases line up with TRBD1. Germline trimming cut 0 bases from V and 6 bases from J; bases unmatched to any gene: 5. The CDR3 spans 15 residues. CDR1 is MNHNS, CDR2 SASEGT, per germline. The CDR3 here is CASSEAEEGAQPQHF. The DNA of the CDR3 is TGTGCCAGCAGTGAAGCGGAAGAGGGGGCTCAGCCCCAGCATTTT.

The CDR3: CASSDSFRDTIYF. The DNA of the CDR3 is TGTGCCAGCAGTGATAGCTTCCGAGACACCATATATTTT. V usage is TRBV2 and J usage is TRBJ1-3; D ambiguous. The CDR3 spans 13 residues. With 3 bases removed from V and 8 bases from J, the gap between germline ends came to 11 bases. The germline CDR1 and CDR2 sequences are SNHLY and FYNNEI. The full variable domain, its missing parts supplied by reference TRBV2 and TRBJ1-3, is EPEVTQTPSHQVTQMGQEVILRCVPISNHLYFYWYRQILGQKVEFLVSFYNNEISEKSEIFDDQFSVERPDGSNFTLKIRSTKLEDSAMYFCASSDSFRDTIYFGEGSWLTVV.

The V and J genes are TRBV19 and TRBJ1-1; TRBD1 aligns across 7 bases. The CDR3 extends over 15 amino acids. With V trimmed by 6 bases and J by 4 bases, 11 bases remained unmatched. The V gene's germline CDR1 is LNHDA and CDR2 SQIVND (reference sequence). CDR3 region: CASRNPDRVGTEAFF. CDR3 nucleotides: TGTGCCAGTAGAAACCCAGACAGGGTGGGCACTGAAGCTTTCTTT.

This clone has a handful of counts. The rearrangement links TRBV12-3 or TRBV12-4 to TRBJ2-1; a possible D gene is TRBD1 (6 bases). This CDR3 comprises 13 residues. Trimming removed 4 bases at V and 11 bases at J, with 15 bases between. CDR3 nucleotide sequence: TGTGCCAGCAGTTCCGGACAGCCTGCCAAGCAGTTCTTC. Protein: CASSSGQPAKQFF.

The chain joins TRBV7-6 to TRBJ1-2; D not certain. Trimming cost V 5 bases and J 4 bases, with 17 bases left between them. Per the germline V gene, CDR1 is SGHVS and CDR2 is FNYEAQ. The CDR3 has 15 residues. The CDR3 sequence is CASSPGGPRGYGYTF. In DNA, the CDR3 is TGTGCCAGCAGCCCCGGCGGCCCCAGAGGCTATGGCTACACCTTC.

This chain uses TRBV6-2 or TRBV6-3 with TRBJ2-3; D remains unclear. With 3 bases removed from V and 4 bases from J, the gap between germline ends came to 5 bases. From germline, CDR1 is MNHEY and CDR2 SVGEGT. CDR3 length: 12 amino acids. The CDR3 is CASSYGPDTQYF. The CDR3 DNA reads TGTGCCAGCAGTTATGGGCCAGATACGCAGTATTTT.

As DNA, the CDR3 is TGTGCCACCCAAAGGGCGGGAAGGGCCCAAGAGACCCAGTACTTC. Protein: CATQRAGRAQETQYF. The chain has TRBV7-6 and TRBJ2-5, with D tentatively TRBD2 (6 bases). Trimming removed 10 bases from V and 1 base from J, with 19 bases in between. The germline gives CDR1 SGHVS, CDR2 FNYEAQ. The length of the CDR3 is 15 residues.

The chain combines TRBV10-3 with TRBJ2-3; TRBD2 matches 11 bases. The CDR3 extends over 16 amino acids. Per germline, CDR1 ENHRY and CDR2 SYGVKD. J lost 5 bases, V lost 0 bases, and 4 bases had no gene match. DNA of the CDR3: TGTGCCATCAGTGAGTCCGGGACTAGCGGTGGAGATACGCAGTATTTT. Amino acids: CAISESGTSGGDTQYF.

The sample holds many counts of this clone. This chain connects TRBV18 to TRBJ2-1; D perhaps matches TRBD1 (5 bases). Trimming pared 3 bases from V and 7 bases from J, leaving 10 bases between. CDR3 length: 13 residues. The germline CDR1 and CDR2 sequences are KGHSH and LQKENI. The CDR3 nucleotides are TGTGCCAGCTCACCGGGGCTAGAGAATGAGCAGTTCTTC. Translated, it gives CASSPGLENEQFF.

This clone was observed a few times. This rearrangement joins TRBV16 to TRBJ2-1; 10 bases line up with TRBD2. V was clipped by 2 bases and J by 5 bases; unmatched bases: 3. The CDR3 spans 15 residues. Germline CDR1 reads KGHSY; CDR2 reads FQNENV. This CDR3 is CASSQVAGGNNEQFF. For the CDR3, the DNA is TGTGCCAGCAGCCAAGTAGCGGGAGGAAACAATGAGCAGTTCTTC. The whole variable domain, filled in from reference TRBV16 and TRBJ2-1, reads GEEVAQTPKHLVRGEGQKAKLYCAPIKGHSYVFWYQQVLKNEFKFLISFQNENVFDETGMPKERFSAKCLPNSPCSLEIQATKLEDSAVYFCASSQVAGGNNEQFFGPGTRLTVL.

The chain uses TRBV5-1 and TRBJ2-7; D is unresolved. Germline-derived CDR1 and CDR2 are SGHRS and YFSETQ. The germline V and J ends were trimmed by 0 bases and 3 bases, with 13 bases remaining between them. The CDR3 consists of 15 residues. The CDR3 region is CASSLGAGSGYEQYF. The CDR3 region has the DNA TGCGCCAGCAGCTTGGGCGCTGGGTCGGGCTACGAGCAGTACTTC.

The genes are TRBV19 and TRBJ2-1, with TRBD1 identical over 9 bases. V shed 7 bases and J 3 bases; nucleotides not matched to a gene: 7. The germline V gene has CDR1 LNHDA and CDR2 SQIVND (reference sequence). The CDR3 is 15 amino acids. CDR3 nucleotides: TGTGCCAGTAAAAAGGACAGGGGTTACTACAATGAGCAGTTCTTC. Encoded protein: CASKKDRGYYNEQFF.

The chain links TRBV10-2 to TRBJ2-1, with 13 positions matching TRBD2. The CDR3 loop spans 15 amino acids. Trimming cost V 8 bases and J 7 bases; bases outside gene matches: 8. CDR1 and CDR2 from the germline V gene are WSHSY and SAAADI. CDR3 in DNA: TGCGCCAGCCTCTCTGGACTAGCGGGAGTTAATGAGCAGTTCTTC. Residues: CASLSGLAGVNEQFF.

The rearrangement uses TRBV2 and TRBJ2-7; D might be TRBD2 (6 bases). Trimming cost V 6 bases and J 0 bases, with 21 bases left between them. This CDR3 has 17 amino acids. Per germline, CDR1 SNHLY and CDR2 FYNNEI. The CDR3 region is CASRGRTGTLSSYEQYF. The CDR3 DNA reads as TGTGCCAGCAGAGGACGTACCGGGACTCTTAGCTCCTACGAGCAGTACTTC.

This clone was detected only once. The chain has TRBV7-2 and TRBJ2-3; 10 bases are shared with TRBD2. From germline, CDR1 is SGHTA and CDR2 FQGNSA. The J segment lost 2 bases and the V segment lost 1 base, leaving 6 bases of the junction unmatched. This CDR3 contains 17 residues. In DNA form, the CDR3 reads TGTGCCAGCAGCTTAGGGGCTAGCGGGAGCTTCACAGATACGCAGTATTTT. Translating gives CASSLGASGSFTDTQYF.

The chain employs TRBV7-2 and TRBJ2-7, with 13 bases lining up with TRBD2. After removal of 5 bases from V and 3 bases from J, the junction contained 4 bases not matched to a gene. Germline assignment: CDR1 SGHTA and CDR2 FQGNSA. The length of the CDR3 is 15 residues. The CDR3 DNA reads TGTGCCAGCAGCATGGGACTAGCGGGAAGCTACGAGCAGTACTTC. Amino acid sequence: CASSMGLAGSYEQYF.

This clone was detected only once. The chain links TRBV15 to TRBJ1-6, with D tentatively TRBD1 (5 bases). Trimming shortened V by 3 bases and J by 11 bases, and 17 bases separated the two germline ends. Germline CDR1 and CDR2: LNHNV and YYDKDF (reference sequence). The CDR3 sequence is 15 residues long. Here the CDR3 reads CATSSLDISIAPLHF. CDR3 nucleotides: TGTGCCACCAGCAGCCTGGACATATCAATTGCACCCCTCCACTTT.

This chain uses TRBV4-3 with TRBJ1-1; the D is unclear. With 0 bases removed from V and 7 bases from J, the gap between germline ends came to 12 bases. The germline V gene has CDR1 LGHNA and CDR2 YSLEER. CDR3 size: 14 residues. CDR3 DNA sequence: TGCGCCAGCAGCCAAGATATCTTCGGCGGTGAAGCTTTCTTT. Protein product: CASSQDIFGGEAFF.

The chain joins TRBV2 to TRBJ1-4; 10 bases fit TRBD1. Unmatched junction bases numbered 6, after V lost 5 bases and J lost 3 bases. The CDR3 length is 16 residues. CDR1 and CDR2 from the germline V gene are SNHLY and FYNNEI. CDR3 in amino acids: CASSRQGAVANEKLFF. For the CDR3, the DNA is TGTGCCAGCAGTCGACAGGGGGCAGTAGCTAATGAAAAACTGTTTTTT.

The rearrangement uses TRBV6-6 and TRBJ1-6; D is possibly TRBD1 (6 bases). Germline loops: CDR1 MNHNY, CDR2 SVGAGI (reference sequence). V gave up 6 bases and J gave up 14 bases, with 17 bases separating them. The CDR3 covers 13 residues. CDR3: CASSNEPNRALHF. The DNA of the CDR3 is TGTGCCAGCAGCAACGAACCCAACAGGGCCCTCCACTTT.

The genes are TRBV5-4 and TRBJ1-5; unclear D gene. The CDR3 totals 15 residues. V gave up 4 bases and J gave up 0 bases, with 11 bases separating them. Germline CDR1 and CDR2: SGHNT and YYREEE (reference sequence). CDR3 DNA sequence: TGTGCCAGCAGCCCTGGACTTGATAGCAATCAGCCCCAGCATTTT. Protein sequence: CASSPGLDSNQPQHF.

CDR3 DNA: TGTGCCAGCAGCTTAGCCGGGACAGGGAGTAGCTATGGCTACACCTTC. This sequence encodes CASSLAGTGSSYGYTF. The chain has TRBV11-2 and TRBJ1-2; 9 bases are a match to TRBD1. Germline values: CDR1 SGHAT, CDR2 FQNNGV. This CDR3 spans 16 amino acids. V gave up 1 base and J gave up 4 bases; unmatched junction bases: 7.

The chain joins TRBV29-1 to TRBJ1-2, with D possibly being TRBD1 (6 bases). There are 15 residues in the CDR3. The ends were cut back, 6 bases at V and 2 bases at J, with 19 bases in the middle. Germline CDR1 reads SQVTM; CDR2 reads ANQGSEA. The CDR3 DNA reads as TGCAGCGTAGACGGCGGACAGCGACTAAACTATGGCTACACCTTC. This gives the protein CSVDGGQRLNYGYTF. The full variable domain, its missing parts supplied by reference TRBV29-1 and TRBJ1-2, is SAVISQKPSRDICQRGTSLTIQCQVDSQVTMMFWYRQQPGQSLTLIATANQGSEATYESGFVIDKFPISRPNLTFSTLTVSNMSPEDSSIYLCSVDGGQRLNYGYTFGSGTRLTVV.

The chain uses TRBV27 and TRBJ2-1; 11 bases line up with TRBD2. V trimming: 2 bases; J trimming: 7 bases; junction bases outside the gene matches: 7. This CDR3 is 16 amino acids long. In germline, CDR1 is MNHEY, CDR2 SMNVEV (reference sequence). CDR3 protein: CASSLRLAGGGNEQFF. CDR3 in DNA: TGTGCCAGCAGTTTACGTCTAGCGGGAGGAGGGAATGAGCAGTTCTTC.